The 30 T cell receptor beta chains presented below share a single source sample, sequenced in a study of control samples from healthy donors and cancer patients. This table comes from immunoSEQ multiplex PCR, and its TCRdb copy is limited to in-frame clones, with some not included. The sample consists of roughly 98,000 clones, about four fifths of them appearing once. The sample was blood. These receptors originate from a woman aged 55-70 years in good health.

J is TRBJ1-4 and V is TRBV25-1; TRBD1 matches at 7 bases. V dropped 2 bases and J dropped 6; count of bases not matched to a gene: 6. CDR1 MGHDK and CDR2 SYGVNS come from the germline V gene. This CDR3 has 15 residues. CDR3 region: CASSELTGWDEKLFF. The CDR3 DNA reads as TGTGCCAGCAGTGAACTGACAGGGTGGGATGAAAAACTGTTTTTT.

The V gene is TRBV7-2, the J gene TRBJ2-1; no clear D gene. This CDR3 has 13 residues. V was clipped by 2 bases and J by 4 bases, with 6 bases between them. CDR1 SGHTA and CDR2 FQGNSA come from the germline V gene. The chain's CDR3 is CASSLMGYNEQFF. The CDR3 DNA reads TGTGCCAGCAGCTTAATGGGTTACAATGAGCAGTTCTTC. Filled out from reference TRBV7-2 and TRBJ2-1, the complete variable domain reads GAGVSQSPSNKVTEKGKDVELRCDPISGHTALYWYRQSLGQGLEFLIYFQGNSAPDKSGLPSDRFSAERTGGSVSTLTIQRTQQEDSAVYLCASSLMGYNEQFFGPGTRLTVL.

This chain links TRBV5-1 with TRBJ2-7, with 11 bases fitting TRBD1. With V trimmed by 3 bases and J by 6 bases, 5 bases remained unmatched. CDR3 length equals 14 residues. Looked up from germline, CDR1 is SGHRS and CDR2 is YFSETQ. DNA of the CDR3: TGCGCCAGCAGCTCGCGGACAGGGGGCTCCGAGCAGTACTTC. Translated: CASSSRTGGSEQYF.

J is TRBJ1-4 and V is TRBV9; D possibly corresponds to TRBD1 (6 bases). Germline V gene data show CDR1 as SGDLS and CDR2 as YYNGEE. Trimming pared 7 bases from V and 3 bases from J, leaving 13 bases between. This CDR3 region has 14 residues. CDR3 sequence reads: CASGGLNANEKLFF. CDR3 nucleotide sequence: TGTGCCAGCGGGGGGCTGAATGCTAATGAAAAACTGTTTTTT.

The chain couples TRBV11-2 to TRBJ1-4; no firm D call. CDR3 size: 14 residues. Trimming left V 5 bases short and J 2 bases short, with 9 bases between. Germline CDR1 reads SGHAT; CDR2 reads FQNNGV. The CDR3 is CASSPGSTNEKLFF. DNA for the CDR3: TGTGCCAGCAGCCCCGGTAGCACTAATGAAAAACTGTTTTTT. Together with reference TRBV11-2 and TRBJ1-4, the CDR3 gives the full variable domain: EAGVAQSPRYKIIEKRQSVAFWCNPISGHATLYWYQQILGQGPKLLIQFQNNGVVDDSQLPKDRFSAERLKGVDSTLKIQPAKLEDSAVYLCASSPGSTNEKLFFGSGTQLSVL.

This clone was picked up many times. This chain's CDR3 is CASSGGTGGRNTIYF. CDR3 nucleotide sequence: TGTGCCAGCAGCGGAGGGACAGGGGGAAGGAACACCATATATTTT. This chain joins TRBV7-6 and TRBJ1-3, with TRBD1 identical over 11 bases. V was clipped by 5 bases and J by 7 bases; unmatched bases: 7. Germline CDR1 and CDR2: SGHVS and FNYEAQ. The CDR3 has 15 amino acids.

This chain joins TRBV6-2 or TRBV6-3 and TRBJ1-6; D is uncertain. V lost 3 bases and J 7 bases, leaving 7 bases between the germline ends. Germline V lookup: CDR1 MNHEY, CDR2 SVGEGT. CDR3 length: 13 amino acids. The CDR3: CASSYWSNSPLHF. CDR3 sequence (DNA): TGTGCCAGCAGTTATTGGAGCAATTCACCCCTCCACTTT.

The chain is built from TRBV5-1 and TRBJ2-1; D could derive from TRBD1 or TRBD2 (5 bases each). The germline V gene has CDR1 SGHRS and CDR2 YFSETQ. The V gene lost 4 bases and the J gene lost 7 bases, with 12 bases spanning the gap. This CDR3 is built from 13 residues. In nucleotides, the CDR3 is TGCGCCAGCAGCAGGGACGGAGCTAATGAGCAGTTCTTC. Translating it yields CASSRDGANEQFF.

J is TRBJ2-1 and V is TRBV9; D may be TRBD2 (6 bases). CDR1 and CDR2 (germline): SGDLS, YYNGEE. CDR3 length: 15 amino acids. Trimming left V 0 bases short and J 7 bases short, with 14 bases between. The CDR3 coding sequence is TGTGCCAGCAGCGTAGAGGAGGGGATGGCAAATGAGCAGTTCTTC. Translated, it gives CASSVEEGMANEQFF.

This chain links TRBV5-1 with TRBJ2-1; TRBD2 matches at 10 bases. This CDR3 has 15 amino acids. Germline trimming cut 1 base from V and 5 bases from J; bases unmatched to any gene: 3. Germline V gene lookup returns CDR1 SGHRS and CDR2 YFSETQ. This chain's CDR3 is CASSLPLAGNNEQFF. The DNA for the CDR3 is TGCGCCAGCAGCTTGCCACTAGCGGGGAACAATGAGCAGTTCTTC. The entire variable domain, with the rest obtained from reference TRBV5-1 and TRBJ2-1, is as follows: KAGVTQTPRYLIKTRGQQVTLSCSPISGHRSVSWYQQTPGQGLQFLFEYFSETQRNKGNFPGRFSGRQFSNSRSEMNVSTLELGDSALYLCASSLPLAGNNEQFFGPGTRLTVL.

This clone was counted a single time. The V call is TRBV7-2, the J call TRBJ1-3, with D possibly TRBD1 on 5 matching bases. The germline gives CDR1 SGHTA, CDR2 FQGNSA. Trimming removed 5 bases from V and 2 bases from J, with 13 bases in between. This CDR3 region has 15 residues. In nucleotides, the CDR3 is TGTGCCAGCAGCCCTACGGGGGGACCTGGAAACACCATATATTTT. It specifies CASSPTGGPGNTIYF. Full variable domain (outside the CDR3, taken from reference TRBV7-2 and TRBJ1-3): GAGVSQSPSNKVTEKGKDVELRCDPISGHTALYWYRQSLGQGLEFLIYFQGNSAPDKSGLPSDRFSAERTGGSVSTLTIQRTQQEDSAVYLCASSPTGGPGNTIYFGEGSWLTVV.

The J gene is TRBJ2-3, the V gene TRBV14; possibly TRBD1 or TRBD2 for D (5 bases each). CDR3 size: 14 residues. Trimming took 3 bases from V and 6 from J, leaving 13 bases between them. Germline values: CDR1 SGHDN, CDR2 FVKESK. As DNA, the CDR3 is TGTGCCAGCAGCCATCTCCTAGGGACGGATACGCAGTATTTT. As protein: CASSHLLGTDTQYF.

This chain joins TRBV7-2 and TRBJ1-1; 8 bases align to TRBD1. This CDR3 comprises 14 residues. The germline CDR1 and CDR2 sequences are SGHTA and FQGNSA. V shed 4 bases and J 6 bases; nucleotides not matched to a gene: 7. As DNA, the CDR3 is TGTGCCAGCAGCTGGGGGCAGGGGGCACCTGAAGCTTTCTTT. This sequence encodes CASSWGQGAPEAFF.

This clone was detected a few times. This chain links TRBV19 with TRBJ2-1; TRBD2 agrees at 8 bases. The CDR3 covers 15 residues. Losses at the gene ends were 5 bases for V and 4 bases for J; bases not matched to a gene: 7. Germline lookup yields CDR1 LNHDA and CDR2 SQIVND (reference sequence). The CDR3 protein is CASSSRLAKYNEQFF. CDR3 nucleotide sequence: TGTGCCAGTAGTTCTAGACTAGCGAAGTACAATGAGCAGTTCTTC.

The CDR3 DNA reads TGTGCCAGCTCACCATCAATTTACACTGAAGCTTTCTTT. Translated: CASSPSIYTEAFF. The chain links TRBV18 to TRBJ1-1; D is unclear. Trimming removed 2 bases from V and 3 bases from J, with 7 bases in between. The CDR3 contains 13 residues. Germline CDR1 KGHSH, CDR2 LQKENI. Full variable domain (missing parts from reference TRBV18 and TRBJ1-1): NAGVMQNPRHLVRRRGQEARLRCSPMKGHSHVYWYRQLPEEGLKFMVYLQKENIIDESGMPKERFSAEFPKEGPSILRIQQVVRGDSAAYFCASSPSIYTEAFFGQGTRLTVV.

The rearrangement links TRBV3-1 (or the pseudogene TRBV3-2) to TRBJ1-1; possible D gene TRBD1, 5 bases. This CDR3 has 14 amino acids. CDR1 and CDR2 from the germline V gene are LGHDT and YNNKEL (reference sequence). Trimming removed 2 bases from V and 3 bases from J, with 10 bases in between. CDR3 nucleotides: TGTGCCAGCAGCCAACGCGGGGGGGACACTGAAGCTTTCTTT. The encoded protein is CASSQRGGDTEAFF.

This clone was detected once. This chain connects TRBV6-5 to TRBJ1-2; D is perhaps TRBD1 (5 bases). This CDR3 region has 12 residues. V lost 7 bases and J lost 7, with 13 bases in between. Germline values: CDR1 MNHEY, CDR2 SVGAGI. CDR3 nucleotides: TGTGCCAGCAAAGGGGCTGTGTTTGGCTACACCTTC. This codes for CASKGAVFGYTF.

The chain joins TRBV7-9 to TRBJ2-1, with 8 bases matching TRBD1. V trimming: 4 bases; J trimming: 3 bases; junction bases outside the gene matches: 5. CDR1 is SEHNR, CDR2 FQNEAQ, per germline (reference sequence). CDR3 size: 15 residues. The CDR3 DNA reads as TGTGCCAGCAGCTCCGGGACAGGAGTCTACAATGAGCAGTTCTTC. Protein sequence: CASSSGTGVYNEQFF.

This clone occurred a few times. The CDR3 DNA sequence: TGTGCCAGCTCACGACAGTCCAATCAGCCCCAGCATTTT. Translation: CASSRQSNQPQHF. J is TRBJ1-5 and V is TRBV18, with D possibly TRBD1 on 5 matching bases. V was clipped by 4 bases and J by 3 bases, with 7 bases between them. This CDR3 is built from 13 residues. Germline CDR1 is KGHSH and CDR2 is LQKENI. Looking up the rest from reference TRBV18 and TRBJ1-5 gives the full variable domain: NAGVMQNPRHLVRRRGQEARLRCSPMKGHSHVYWYRQLPEEGLKFMVYLQKENIIDESGMPKERFSAEFPKEGPSILRIQQVVRGDSAAYFCASSRQSNQPQHFGDGTRLSIL.

This clone was counted only a few times. The CDR3 loop reads CASSFKETDNEQFF. CDR3 DNA: TGTGCCAGCAGCTTCAAGGAAACGGACAATGAGCAGTTCTTC. The chain uses TRBV7-8 and TRBJ2-1, with D unresolved. Germline assignment: CDR1 SGHVS and CDR2 FQNEAQ. The CDR3 has 14 amino acids. Trimming stripped 3 bases from V and 5 bases from J, with 11 bases between.

The chain has TRBV27 and TRBJ1-5, with D uncertain. V was pared by 7 bases and J by 2 bases, with 15 bases between. CDR1 and CDR2 (germline): MNHEY, SMNVEV (reference sequence). CDR3 length equals 15 residues. The CDR3 reads CASKTREGGNQPQHF. The CDR3 DNA reads TGTGCCAGCAAGACCCGAGAGGGTGGCAATCAGCCCCAGCATTTT.

This clone was counted between two and nine times. The gene calls are TRBV7-9 and TRBJ2-7; D tentatively fits TRBD1 or TRBD2 (5 bases each). Trimming cost V 2 bases and J 0 bases, with 14 bases left between them. CDR1 and CDR2 from the germline V gene are SEHNR and FQNEAQ (reference sequence). The CDR3 runs to 16 residues. In nucleotides, the CDR3 is TGTGCCAGCAGCTTAATAGCGAGGGACCTCTCCTACGAGCAGTACTTC. Amino acid sequence: CASSLIARDLSYEQYF.

This rearrangement joins TRBV4-1 to TRBJ1-2, with D hard to call. Trimming removed 6 bases from V and 5 bases from J, with 13 bases in between. Germline V lookup: CDR1 MGHRA, CDR2 YSYEKL. The CDR3 sequence is 13 residues long. As DNA, the CDR3 is TGCGCCAGCAGTTCACCGGCAGCTTATGGCTACACCTTC. Encoded protein: CASSSPAAYGYTF.

This chain connects TRBV4-2 to TRBJ2-4, with 12 nucleotides matching TRBD2. The CDR3 totals 19 residues. The trim removed 0 bases at V and 1 base at J, leaving 7 bases unmatched. CDR1 and CDR2 from the germline V gene are LGHNA and YNFKEQ. The CDR3 sequence is CASSQEGASGRGAKNIQYF. DNA for the CDR3: TGTGCCAGCAGCCAAGAGGGAGCTAGCGGGAGGGGGGCCAAAAACATTCAGTACTTC.

CDR3 sequence: CASSKTGTSVTYNEQFF. The CDR3 DNA follows: TGTGCCAGCAGCAAGACAGGGACTAGCGTAACCTACAATGAGCAGTTCTTC. V gene TRBV5-8 combines with J gene TRBJ2-1; 10 positions agree with TRBD2. The germline V gene encodes CDR1 SGHTS and CDR2 YDEGEE. This CDR3 contains 17 residues. Trimming at V came to 4 bases and at J to 2 bases, leaving 9 bases not matched to a gene.

This clone was detected once. The genes are TRBV4-1 and TRBJ1-6; the D gene is possibly TRBD1 (5 bases). Germline CDR1 and CDR2: MGHRA and YSYEKL. The CDR3 has 15 amino acids. The ends were cut back, 0 bases at V and 7 bases at J, with 10 bases in the middle. Here the CDR3 DNA reads TGCGCCAGCAGCCAAGAGAGGGGTAGCAATTCACCCCTCCACTTT. It codes for CASSQERGSNSPLHF.

This chain links TRBV19 with TRBJ1-6; TRBD1 matches 7 bases. The CDR3 has 14 amino acids. V dropped 5 bases and J dropped 7; count of bases not matched to a gene: 5. Per germline, CDR1 LNHDA and CDR2 SQIVND (reference sequence). In nucleotides, the CDR3 is TGTGCCAGTAGTCCCGACAGGGCCAATTCACCCCTCCACTTT. The encoded protein is CASSPDRANSPLHF.

The CDR3, as DNA: TGTGCCAGCAGTGAATCGATCTTATCTAGCTATTCACCCCTCCACTTT. Its translation: CASSESILSSYSPLHF. The chain has TRBV2 and TRBJ1-6; D call uncertain. The ends were cut back, 2 bases at V and 8 bases at J, with 16 bases in the middle. The CDR3 loop spans 16 amino acids. Germline CDR1 and CDR2: SNHLY and FYNNEI.

This clone was counted between two and nine times. The chain employs TRBV12-3 or TRBV12-4 and TRBJ1-2, with D possibly TRBD1 on 5 matching bases. The ends were cut back, 5 bases at V and 5 bases at J, with 9 bases in the middle. The CDR3 is 12 residues long. The CDR3 loop is CASSRGRYGYTF. As DNA, the CDR3 is TGTGCCAGCAGTAGGGGTAGGTATGGCTACACCTTC.

In this sample, this clone turned up once. The same CDR3 also results from other DNA sequences found in this sample. The rearrangement links TRBV19 to TRBJ2-2, with 7 nucleotides matching TRBD1. The CDR3 covers 14 residues. CDR1 LNHDA and CDR2 SQIVND come from the germline V gene (reference sequence). J lost 0 bases, V lost 9 bases, and 4 bases had no gene match. The CDR3: CASRGTANTGELFF. CDR3 bases: TGTGCCAGCAGGGGGACGGCGAACACCGGGGAGCTGTTTTTT.